Listed below are T cell receptor beta chains from one sample, sequenced in a study of immune evolution from preneoplasia to lung adenocarcinoma. Data came from immunoSEQ multiplex PCR; TCRdb stores just in-frame clones and leaves some out. Among around 39,000 clones listed, roughly 74% were seen once. Sequencing was carried out using FFPE invasive lung adenocarcinoma tissue. The receptors were gathered from a person between 55 and 69 years old with lung adenocarcinoma. Each CDR3 is given with its conserved first and last residue. D genes are given only for firm matches. Size is stated for part of the rows, as once, few or many counts, or as a class when the clone is expanded.

TRBJ2-2	TRBV18	NA	TRBD2	CASSPPAGEYTGELFF	TGTGCCAGCTCACCCCCAGCGGGAGAGTACACCGGGGAGCTGTTTTTT
TRBJ2-1	TRBV5-1	NA	TRBD1	CASSFGQGKGEQFF	TGCGCCAGCAGCTTCGGACAGGGGAAGGGAGAGCAGTTCTTC
TRBJ1-2	TRBV5-1	NA	NA	CASSLDSGYTF	TGCGCCAGCAGCTTGGATAGCGGCTACACCTTC
TRBJ2-7	TRBV21-1	NA	NA	CASTRDEGEATHEQYF	TGTGCCAGCACCCGAGATGAGGGAGAGGCTACCCACGAGCAGTACTTC
TRBJ2-1	TRBV10-3	NA	TRBD2	CATKPGLAGVDEQFF	TGTGCCACAAAACCGGGACTAGCGGGAGTGGATGAGCAGTTCTTC
TRBJ2-3	TRBV20-1	NA	NA	CSAGIRYEQYF	TGCAGTGCTGGTATACGTTACGAGCAGTATTTT
TRBJ2-5	TRBV7-3	NA	NA	CASSPRLQETQYF	TGTGCCAGCAGCCCCCGCCTCCAAGAGACCCAGTACTTC
TRBJ1-2	TRBV2	medium-sized	NA	CASSVYGYTF	TGTGCCAGCAGTGTTTATGGCTACACCTTC
TRBJ2-1	TRBV11-2	NA	NA	CASSLIQRAGGEQFF	TGTGCCAGCAGCTTAATTCAGCGGGCTGGGGGTGAGCAGTTCTTC
TRBJ2-1	TRBV11-2	NA	NA	CASSLEGDYYNEQFF	TGTGCCAGCAGCTTAGAAGGCGACTACTACAATGAGCAGTTCTTC
TRBJ1-5	TRBV12-5	few	NA	CASGLSQPQHF	TGTGCTAGTGGTTTATCCCAGCCCCAGCATTTT
TRBJ2-7	TRBV5-1	NA	TRBD1	CASSPGQTSYEQYF	TGCGCCAGCAGCCCGGGACAGACCTCCTACGAGCAGTACTTC
TRBJ2-7	TRBV5-4	NA	TRBD2	CASSQGLDSYEQYF	TGTGCCAGCAGCCAGGGACTAGATTCCTACGAGCAGTACTTC
TRBJ1-5	TRBV28	NA	NA	CASRGSEGYSNQPQHF	TGTGCCAGCAGAGGGAGTGAGGGCTATAGCAATCAGCCCCAGCATTTT
TRBJ1-1	TRBV10-3	NA	NA	CALWGGNMNTEAFF	TGTGCCCTTTGGGGAGGGAACATGAACACTGAAGCTTTCTTT
TRBJ1-4	TRBV11-2	NA	NA	CASSLQGSGVLFF	TGTGCCAGCAGCTTACAGGGGTCAGGAGTATTGTTTTTT
TRBJ2-3	TRBV5-1	NA	NA	CASSFGDRQDTQYF	TGCGCCAGCAGCTTCGGGGACCGTCAAGATACGCAGTATTTT
TRBJ1-2	TRBV9	NA	NA	CASSVDLNYGYTF	TGTGCCAGCAGCGTAGATCTAAACTATGGCTACACCTTC
TRBJ1-1	TRBV19	NA	NA	CASSIWGQVGTEAFF	TGTGCCAGTAGTATTTGGGGGCAAGTCGGCACTGAAGCTTTCTTT
TRBJ1-5	TRBV12-5	few	NA	CASGFDGWHDNQPQHF	TGTGCTAGTGGTTTCGACGGTTGGCACGACAATCAGCCCCAGCATTTT
TRBJ2-7	TRBV30	few	TRBD2	CAWSKGGLAGRREQYF	TGTGCCTGGAGTAAAGGCGGACTAGCGGGAAGAAGGGAGCAGTACTTC
TRBJ1-5	TRBV6-5	few	NA	CASSPDSLNQPQHF	TGTGCCAGCAGCCCGGACAGTCTCAATCAGCCCCAGCATTTT
TRBJ2-7	TRBV18	NA	TRBD1	CASSLSGTEYEQYF	TGTGCCAGCTCACTTTCCGGGACAGAGTACGAGCAGTACTTC
TRBJ2-7	TRBV19	NA	TRBD1	CASSPGTGPYEQYF	TGTGCCAGTAGTCCAGGGACAGGTCCCTACGAGCAGTACTTC
TRBJ2-7	TRBV7-8	NA	NA	CASSFLGSYEQYF	TGTGCCAGCAGCTTTTTGGGCTCCTACGAGCAGTACTTC
TRBJ1-4	TRBV4-1	NA	TRBD1	CASSPVGGGGQGEKLFF	TGCGCCAGCAGCCCTGTCGGAGGGGGCGGCCAGGGGGAAAAACTGTTTTTT
TRBJ1-2	TRBV7-2	few	NA	CASSWGDTIHTF	TGTGCCAGCAGCTGGGGAGATACGATCCACACCTTC
TRBJ1-5	TRBV15	NA	NA	CATSRDKHQPQHF	TGTGCCACCAGCAGGGATAAGCATCAGCCCCAGCATTTT
TRBJ1-1	TRBV7-9	NA	TRBD1	CASRLGTGTANTEAFF	TGTGCCAGCAGGCTGGGGACCGGGACAGCGAACACTGAAGCTTTCTTT
TRBJ2-1	TRBV29-1	NA	TRBD2	CSARARGGGSNEQFF	TGCAGCGCCAGAGCTCGGGGGGGCGGCAGCAATGAGCAGTTCTTC
TRBJ2-5	TRBV2	NA	TRBD1	CASSLLGEGQGAKTQYF	TGTGCCAGCAGTCTGCTGGGGGAGGGACAGGGGGCGAAGACCCAGTACTTC
TRBJ1-5	TRBV2	few	NA	CASSQEYQPQHF	TGTGCCAGCAGCCAGGAATATCAGCCCCAGCATTTT
TRBJ1-2	TRBV28	few	NA	CASSLLAVNYGYTF	TGTGCCAGCAGTTTATTGGCAGTGAACTATGGCTACACCTTC
TRBJ2-7	TRBV20-1	NA	NA	CSAITGTEQYF	TGCAGTGCTATAACAGGGACCGAGCAGTACTTC
TRBJ2-1	TRBV10-3	NA	TRBD1	CAISVGQANEQFF	TGTGCCATCAGTGTGGGACAGGCCAATGAGCAGTTCTTC
TRBJ2-3	TRBV12-5	NA	NA	CASGLASGRDTQYF	TGTGCTAGTGGTTTGGCGTCAGGAAGAGATACGCAGTATTTT
TRBJ2-5	TRBV27	NA	NA	CASIFKGKGWETQYF	TGTGCCAGCATCTTCAAGGGAAAGGGTTGGGAGACCCAGTACTTC
TRBJ2-7	TRBV5-5	NA	NA	CASSSPAGNSYEQYF	TGTGCCAGCAGTTCCCCCGCCGGGAACTCCTACGAGCAGTACTTC
TRBJ2-2	TRBV7-2	NA	TRBD2	CASSLRLAGAGTGELFF	TGTGCCAGCAGCTTGAGACTAGCGGGAGCGGGCACCGGGGAGCTGTTTTTT
TRBJ2-3	TRBV5-6	NA	NA	CASSLKTGYRADTQYF	TGTGCCAGCAGCCTTAAAACAGGGTATCGGGCAGATACGCAGTATTTT
TRBJ1-1	TRBV7-3	NA	NA	CACGQLNTEAFF	TGTGCCTGCGGACAGCTGAACACTGAAGCTTTCTTT
TRBJ1-2	TRBV21-1	NA	NA	CVDDPGCNYGYTF	TGTGTCGACGACCCCGGCTGTAACTATGGCTACACCTTC
TRBJ1-1	TRBV6-5	medium-sized	NA	CASSKQGITEAFF	TGTGCCAGCAGTAAACAGGGAATCACTGAAGCTTTCTTT
TRBJ2-7	TRBV7-8	once	TRBD2	CASHTGGLAAAYEQYF	TGTGCCAGCCACACAGGAGGGCTAGCGGCGGCCTACGAGCAGTACTTC
TRBJ2-1	TRBV7-9	NA	NA	CASSFRRVGDEQFF	TGTGCCAGCAGCTTTCGGAGGGTGGGGGATGAGCAGTTCTTC
TRBJ2-1	TRBV15	NA	TRBD1	CATSRPGQVMQNNEQFF	TGTGCCACCAGCAGACCCGGACAGGTGATGCAAAACAATGAGCAGTTCTTC
TRBJ2-1	TRBV11-2	NA	NA	CASSLGGEQFF	TGTGCCAGCAGCTTAGGGGGTGAGCAGTTCTTC
TRBJ2-7	TRBV6-5	NA	TRBD2	CASSYGGRAYEQYF	TGTGCCAGCAGTTACGGCGGGAGGGCCTACGAGCAGTACTTC
TRBJ2-5	TRBV28	NA	NA	CASSSYRVGDQETQYF	TGTGCCAGCAGTTCATACAGGGTAGGGGACCAAGAGACCCAGTACTTC
TRBJ2-7	TRBV5-6	NA	TRBD1	CASSLGTAREQYF	TGTGCCAGCAGCTTAGGGACAGCGCGCGAGCAGTACTTC
TRBJ2-3	TRBV6-4	NA	NA	CASSDSGDSHTQYF	TGTGCCAGCAGTGACTCGGGGGACTCACATACGCAGTATTTT
TRBJ1-5	TRBV27	NA	NA	CASSLTGPNQPQHF	TGTGCCAGCAGTTTGACAGGCCCCAATCAGCCCCAGCATTTT
TRBJ2-3	TRBV4-2	NA	NA	CASSYKRDTQYF	TGTGCCAGCAGTTACAAGCGAGATACGCAGTATTTT
TRBJ1-5	TRBV30	few	NA	CAWSGHGNQPQHF	TGTGCCTGGAGCGGCCATGGCAATCAGCCCCAGCATTTT